The 13 T cell receptor beta chains reported below all come from one sample, sequenced in a study of T cells after yellow fever vaccination. One entry per CDR3 protein, called by TCRdb with MiXCR from the 5' RACE reads. The sample shows 150,000 to 200,000 distinct CDR3 sequences, approximately 6.7% of them seen only once. Sequencing used CD4+ T cells sorted from PBMCs, obtained 5 days after the first yellow fever vaccination. These receptors all come from a young man who received the YFV17D yellow fever vaccine.

This clonotype showed up just a few times. The rearrangement uses TRBV6-2 or TRBV6-3 and TRBJ1-5; D is unresolved. Looked up from germline, CDR1 is MNHEY and CDR2 is SVGEGT. Trimming took off 4 bases at V and 6 bases at J, with 13 bases between the two ends. CDR3 size: 14 residues. For the CDR3, the DNA is TGTGCCAGCAGTTTCCCCCGGCCGGGTCAGCCCCAGCATTTT. Translated, it gives CASSFPRPGQPQHF.

This clonotype was counted at least ten times. The CDR3, as DNA: TGTGCCAGCAGCCCCGGGACTAGCGGTTACTACAATGAGCAGTTCTTC. Translating gives CASSPGTSGYYNEQFF. The genes are TRBV4-2 and TRBJ2-1; 11 bases fit TRBD2. V lost 4 bases to trimming and J lost 3 bases; unmatched junction nucleotides: 5. CDR3 size: 16 residues. The germline V gene has CDR1 LGHNA and CDR2 YNFKEQ.

The sample holds many counts of this clonotype. This chain links TRBV4-1 with TRBJ1-1, with D perhaps TRBD1 (6 bases). The CDR3 loop spans 15 amino acids. Trimming removed 2 bases at V and 6 bases at J, with 16 bases between. CDR1 and CDR2 from the germline V gene are MGHRA and YSYEKL. The CDR3 spells CASSQIVQGVPEAFF. The CDR3 region has the DNA TGCGCCAGCAGCCAAATCGTACAGGGTGTACCTGAAGCTTTCTTT.

This clonotype was seen ten or more times. The chain carries TRBV12-3 or TRBV12-4 and TRBJ1-2; D is possibly TRBD1 (5 bases). Trimming left V 5 bases short and J 3 bases short, with 10 bases between. The CDR3 sequence is 13 residues long. The chain's CDR3 is CASSMGGDYGYTF. CDR3 DNA: TGTGCCAGCAGTATGGGAGGGGACTATGGCTACACCTTC.

This chain connects TRBV19 to TRBJ1-5; D call uncertain. Germline V gives CDR1 LNHDA, CDR2 SQIVND (reference sequence). The CDR3 covers 13 residues. V shed 3 bases and J shed 1 base, with 4 bases lying between them. CDR3 protein: CASSMESNQPQHF. CDR3 in DNA: TGTGCCAGTAGTATGGAGAGCAATCAGCCCCAGCATTTT.

This clonotype was seen only a few times. The chain joins TRBV5-1 to TRBJ1-2; 7 bases match TRBD1. Germline CDR1 reads SGHRS; CDR2 reads YFSETQ. Trimming cost V 4 bases and J 4 bases; bases outside gene matches: 7. There are 14 residues in the CDR3. CDR3 loop: CASSVLQGSYGYTF. The CDR3 nucleotides are TGCGCCAGCAGCGTACTACAGGGGAGCTATGGCTACACCTTC.

This clonotype was recorded many times. V is TRBV7-8 and J is TRBJ1-2, with 7 bases lining up with TRBD1. Per germline, CDR1 SGHVS and CDR2 FQNEAQ. V lost 1 base and J lost 6; bases outside the gene matches: 8. The CDR3 runs to 15 residues. The CDR3 reads CASSLGRGEGDGYTF. CDR3 nucleotides: TGTGCCAGCAGCTTAGGCAGGGGGGAAGGAGATGGCTACACCTTC.

This clonotype was detected only a few times. The V gene is TRBV5-1, the J gene TRBJ1-6; unclear D gene. The V and J ends lost 4 bases and 7 bases respectively, with 18 bases between them. This CDR3 has 16 residues. Germline CDR1 SGHRS, CDR2 YFSETQ. The CDR3 DNA reads TGCGCCAGCAGCCAAACCCCCGGAGCTATCAATTCACCCCTCCACTTT. Protein: CASSQTPGAINSPLHF.

This clonotype has just a few counts. The chain has TRBV28 and TRBJ1-5; 7 bases agree with TRBD1. CDR3 length: 19 amino acids. Trimming removed 3 bases from V and 3 bases from J; junction bases left unmatched: 17. Germline V gene sequence: CDR1 MDHEN, CDR2 SYDVKM. As DNA, the CDR3 is TGTGCCAGCAGTTTCTTAAAGGGGCGGGGACAGTCTTACAATCAGCCCCAGCATTTT. Translating it yields CASSFLKGRGQSYNQPQHF.

With regard to this clonotype: This sequence may be a read error, since a much larger clone differs from it by one base. The rearrangement links TRBV24-1 to TRBJ2-2, with D perhaps assigned TRBD1 or TRBD2 (5 bases each). Germline V lookup: CDR1 KGHDR, CDR2 SFDVKD. The CDR3 is 13 residues long. CDR3 amino acids: CATRSDGTVELFF. The CDR3 DNA sequence: TGTGCCACCAGGTCGGACGGGACCGTGGAGCTGTTTTTT.

The chain has TRBV5-4 and TRBJ1-1; weak D call: TRBD1 (5 bases). Deletions cut 5 bases from V and 1 base from J, with 9 bases between. CDR3 length equals 13 residues. CDR1 is SGHNT, CDR2 YYREEE, per germline (reference sequence). CDR3 protein: CASSDRTNTEAFF. CDR3 coding DNA: TGTGCCAGCAGTGACAGAACGAACACTGAAGCTTTCTTT.

In this sample, this clonotype turned up many times. The gene calls are TRBV12-3 or TRBV12-4 and TRBJ2-7; D is unresolved. This CDR3 has 13 residues. With 2 bases removed from V and 7 bases from J, the gap between germline ends came to 12 bases. The CDR3 nucleotides are TGTGCCAGCAGTTTATCGAGCCAACCAGAGCAGTACTTC. Its protein product is CASSLSSQPEQYF.

About this clonotype: A clone one base away is much larger, so this may be a read error. The chain carries TRBV9 and TRBJ1-5; D gene ambiguous. The CDR3 has 14 amino acids. CDR1 SGDLS and CDR2 YYNGEE come from the germline V gene. In nucleotides, the CDR3 is TGTGCCAGCAGCGTTCGGGGTAGCAATCAGCCCCAGAATTTT. Translation: CASSVRGSNQPQNF.